This entry lists 17 T cell receptor beta chains sequenced from one sample in a study of blood T cell repertoires in COVID-19. Repertoires were generated with immunoSEQ multiplex PCR, while TCRdb's copy carries only in-frame clones and drops some. The sample has about 170,000 clones, roughly 87% seen once. Sequenced material: peripheral blood. The receptors stem from a woman aged 45-65 years with acute or convalescent COVID-19.

As for this clone: This CDR3 is also generated by other DNA sequences in the sample. V usage is TRBV4-1 and J usage is TRBJ2-1; 11 bases are shared with TRBD2. This CDR3 is 16 amino acids long. Germline V gene sequence: CDR1 MGHRA, CDR2 YSYEKL. The trim removed 1 base at V and 4 bases at J, leaving 3 bases unmatched. CDR3 region: CASSQGLAGGYNEQFF. CDR3 coding DNA: TGCGCCAGCAGCCAAGGCCTAGCGGGAGGTTACAATGAGCAGTTCTTC.

V usage is TRBV7-8 and J usage is TRBJ1-5; 7 bases map to TRBD1. J gave up 5 bases and V 4 bases, and 5 bases lay outside the gene matches. The length of the CDR3 is 14 residues. Germline CDR1 reads SGHVS; CDR2 reads FQNEAQ. The CDR3 loop is CASSSGTDYQPQHF. As DNA, the CDR3 is TGTGCCAGCAGCTCCGGGACAGACTATCAGCCCCAGCATTTT.

The chain carries TRBV11-3 and TRBJ2-7; D gene uncertain. The CDR3 covers 13 residues. Between the trimmed V and J ends, which lost 5 bases and 0 bases, there was a span of 8 bases. The germline CDR1 and CDR2 sequences are SGHNT and YENEEA. The CDR3 loop is CASSPYSSYEQYF. The CDR3 nucleotides read TGTGCCAGCAGCCCCTACAGCTCCTACGAGCAGTACTTC. Full variable domain (rest looked up from reference TRBV11-3 and TRBJ2-7): EAGVVQSPRYKIIEKKQPVAFWCNPISGHNTLYWYLQNLGQGPELLIRYENEEAVDDSQLPKDRFSAERLKGVDSTLKIQPAELGDSAVYLCASSPYSSYEQYFGPGTRLTVT.

Here the CDR3 reads CASSLDRSYYGYTF. CDR3 in DNA: TGTGCCAGCAGCTTAGACAGGAGCTACTATGGCTACACCTTC. The V gene is TRBV7-9, the J gene TRBJ1-2, with a possible D match to TRBD1 (5 bases). V was pared by 1 base and J by 3 bases, with 9 bases between. CDR3 length: 14 amino acids. The V gene's germline CDR1 is SEHNR and CDR2 FQNEAQ (reference sequence).

The chain joins TRBV19 to TRBJ1-4, with TRBD1 as a possible D gene (5 bases). CDR3 length: 14 residues. V was trimmed by 4 bases and J by 7 bases, leaving 13 bases between them. Germline CDR1 is LNHDA and CDR2 is SQIVND (reference sequence). CDR3 in amino acids: CASSTGGVGEKLFF. Here the CDR3 DNA reads TGTGCCAGTAGTACGGGGGGGGTCGGTGAAAAACTGTTTTTT.

The chain recombines TRBV10-1 with TRBJ1-3, with D tentatively TRBD1 (6 bases). CDR3 size: 14 residues. Germline values: CDR1 WNHNN, CDR2 SYGVQD (reference sequence). V lost 6 bases and J 0 bases, leaving 9 bases between the germline ends. The CDR3 DNA is TGCGCCAGCAGAGGGGACACCTCTGGAAACACCATATATTTT. It is translated as CASRGDTSGNTIYF.

This chain uses TRBV12-3 or TRBV12-4 with TRBJ1-1, with D perhaps matching TRBD1 (6 bases). The CDR3 consists of 12 residues. The ends were cut back, 6 bases at V and 4 bases at J, with 9 bases in the middle. This chain's CDR3 is CASRLGGTEAFF. CDR3 bases: TGTGCCAGCAGACTAGGGGGCACTGAAGCTTTCTTT.

The V call is TRBV2, the J call TRBJ1-2, with D possibly matching TRBD1 (5 bases). CDR1 and CDR2 from the germline V gene are SNHLY and FYNNEI. Trimming pared 6 bases from V and 6 bases from J, leaving 14 bases between. The CDR3 loop spans 13 amino acids. CDR3 protein: CASRNRTFHGYTF. CDR3 bases: TGTGCCAGCAGGAACAGGACATTCCATGGCTACACCTTC.

The chain combines TRBV4-3 with TRBJ2-7; TRBD2 agrees at 9 bases. The V and J ends lost 1 base and 0 bases, in that order; junction bases with no gene match: 7. The length of the CDR3 is 17 residues. In germline, CDR1 is LGHNA, CDR2 YSLEER. CDR3 nucleotides: TGCGCCAGCAGCCAAGTAGTGCTAGCGGGGCGCTCCTACGAGCAGTACTTC. This gives the protein CASSQVVLAGRSYEQYF.

The J gene is TRBJ1-6, the V gene TRBV5-4, with a weak D call TRBD1 (5 bases). Trimming took off 1 base at V and 10 bases at J, with 12 bases between the two ends. Germline V CDR1 and CDR2: SGHNT, YYREEE (reference sequence). This CDR3 comprises 14 residues. CDR3 loop: CASSLRGRGSPLHF. CDR3 nucleotide sequence: TGTGCCAGCAGCTTGAGAGGGAGGGGATCACCCCTCCACTTT.

The V and J genes are TRBV7-2 and TRBJ2-6, with D possibly being TRBD1 (6 bases). The CDR3 is 15 amino acids. Germline lookup yields CDR1 SGHTA and CDR2 FQGNSA. The ends were cut back, 5 bases at V and 4 bases at J, with 12 bases in the middle. The CDR3 DNA reads TGTGCCAGCAGCGTAACAGGGCCCGGGGCCAACGTCCTGACTTTC. Protein sequence: CASSVTGPGANVLTF.

The chain couples TRBV9 to TRBJ2-1; the D gene is possibly TRBD1 (6 bases). The CDR3 loop spans 15 amino acids. Germline CDR1 SGDLS, CDR2 YYNGEE. Trimming took off 1 base at V and 4 bases at J, with 12 bases between the two ends. The DNA of the CDR3 is TGTGCCAGCAGCGTATTGTCGGGACAATACAATGAGCAGTTCTTC. Translating gives CASSVLSGQYNEQFF.

This sequence joins TRBV18 and TRBJ1-4, with a possible D match to TRBD1 (5 bases). Trimming pared 3 bases from V and 13 bases from J, leaving 12 bases between. The germline V gene has CDR1 KGHSH and CDR2 LQKENI. This CDR3 is 12 amino acids long. CDR3 sequence (DNA): TGTGCCAGCTCACCTCCGGGGGAGGCACTGTTTTTT. As protein: CASSPPGEALFF.

Concerning this clone: The same CDR3 arises from other DNA sequences in this sample as well. The V and J genes are TRBV4-1 and TRBJ1-2, with 7 nucleotides matching TRBD1. The CDR3 runs 13 residues. Germline values: CDR1 MGHRA, CDR2 YSYEKL. J gave up 2 bases and V 3 bases, and 0 bases lay outside the gene matches. The CDR3 bases are TGCGCCAGCAGCCAGACAGGGAACTATGGCTACACCTTC. Amino acid sequence: CASSQTGNYGYTF.

The rearrangement joins TRBV5-6 to TRBJ2-7, with D possibly matching TRBD2 (7 bases). The V gene lost 4 bases and the J gene lost 5 bases, with 22 bases spanning the gap. From germline, CDR1 is SGHDT and CDR2 YYEEEE. This CDR3 has 16 residues. Here the CDR3 reads CASSPKAGRGTNEQYF. CDR3 coding DNA: TGTGCCAGCAGCCCCAAAGCGGGAAGGGGGACTAACGAGCAGTACTTC.

This chain uses TRBV2 with TRBJ1-5, with 9 bases matching TRBD1. The CDR3 spans 14 residues. Germline V gene sequence: CDR1 SNHLY, CDR2 FYNNEI. With V trimmed by 5 bases and J by 5 bases, 4 bases remained unmatched. CDR3 region: CASSPGQGYQPQHF. Here the CDR3 DNA reads TGTGCCAGCAGTCCGGGACAGGGATATCAGCCCCAGCATTTT.

This rearrangement joins TRBV18 to TRBJ2-2; TRBD1 might be the D (5 bases). There are 15 residues in the CDR3. Germline CDR1 KGHSH, CDR2 LQKENI. V was trimmed by 6 bases and J by 1 base, leaving 12 bases between them. The CDR3 spells CASSQAGRNTGELFF. The CDR3 region has the DNA TGTGCCAGCTCGCAGGCAGGGCGGAACACCGGGGAGCTGTTTTTT.